This TCR beta chain was sequenced for a study of technical replicates of blood from several donors. The CDR3 extends over 14 amino acids. V shed 2 bases and J shed 5 bases, with 12 bases lying between them. Germline-derived CDR1 and CDR2 are LNHDA and SQIVND (reference sequence). The method was immunoSEQ multiplex PCR; TCRdb's version includes in-frame clones alone and lacks a portion of them. The data contain tens of thousands of clones, about 90% of them seen just once; the ten biggest clones take up around 0.3%. This TCR derives from a human donor in good health. The chain combines TRBV19 with TRBJ1-1; D might be TRBD1 (5 bases). Material for sequencing was T cells isolated from PBMCs. The CDR3 is CASSILGANTEAFF. Written as DNA, the CDR3 is TGTGCCAGTAGTATACTAGGGGCAAATACTGAAGCTTTCTTT.